Presented here are 10 T cell receptor beta chains from one specimen sequenced in a study of blood T cell repertoires in COVID-19. Here immunoSEQ multiplex PCR was the method, and the copy in TCRdb shows in-frame clones only, minus some. The sample carries 150,000 to 250,000 clones, approximately 84% recorded once. The sequenced sample was peripheral blood. These receptors were taken from a human donor with acute or convalescent COVID-19. The donor label of this sample is uncertain.

The chain joins TRBV27 to TRBJ2-2, with 8 bases aligning to TRBD1. Germline CDR1 reads MNHEY; CDR2 reads SMNVEV (reference sequence). The CDR3 length is 16 residues. J gave up 6 bases and V 2 bases, and 8 bases lay outside the gene matches. In DNA, the CDR3 is TGTGCCAGCAGTTTACAGGGGGCGAGGATCCCCGGGGAGCTGTTTTTT. Protein sequence: CASSLQGARIPGELFF.

V usage is TRBV23-1 and J usage is TRBJ2-7; D is possibly TRBD1 (6 bases). TRBV23-1 is sorted into the ORF group, with uncertain function. CDR3 length equals 16 residues. Trimming shortened V by 3 bases and J by 3 bases, and 18 bases separated the two germline ends. The DNA for the CDR3 is TGCGCCAGCAGTCAGTCTGAATTGGGACACATCTACGAGCAGTACTTC. It yields the protein CASSQSELGHIYEQYF.

This chain uses TRBV3-1 (or the pseudogene TRBV3-2) with TRBJ1-2, with D tentatively TRBD1 (5 bases). Germline V lookup: CDR1 LGHDT, CDR2 YNNKEL (reference sequence). Trimming shortened V by 6 bases and J by 2 bases, and 10 bases separated the two germline ends. This CDR3 contains 13 residues. CDR3 DNA sequence: TGTGCCAGCAGTAAGGGGCAGAACTATGGCTACACCTTC. It specifies CASSKGQNYGYTF.

V and J are TRBV3-1 (or the pseudogene TRBV3-2) and TRBJ2-3; D uncertain. The CDR3 is 13 residues long. Deletions cut 5 bases from V and 1 base from J, with 7 bases between. Germline loops: CDR1 LGHDT, CDR2 YNNKEL (reference sequence). The CDR3 loop reads CASSFRGTDTQYF. The CDR3 bases are TGTGCCAGCAGCTTCCGAGGCACAGATACGCAGTATTTT.

This rearrangement joins TRBV2 to TRBJ1-3; no clear D. With 3 bases removed from V and 0 bases from J, the gap between germline ends came to 9 bases. This CDR3 has 15 residues. Germline-derived CDR1 and CDR2 are SNHLY and FYNNEI. CDR3 region: CASSERASSGNTIYF. Here the CDR3 DNA reads TGTGCCAGCAGTGAGAGGGCCAGCTCTGGAAACACCATATATTTT.

This clone was observed once. This chain uses TRBV7-8 with TRBJ2-5, with a weak D call TRBD1 (6 bases). Per germline, CDR1 SGHVS and CDR2 FQNEAQ. There are 14 residues in the CDR3. Trimming pared 8 bases from V and 5 bases from J, leaving 18 bases between. CDR3 loop: CASGPGQNSETQYF. For the CDR3, the DNA is TGTGCCAGCGGGCCCGGACAGAATTCGGAGACCCAGTACTTC. Together with reference TRBV7-8 and TRBJ2-5, the CDR3 gives the full variable domain: GAGVSQSPRYKVAKRGQDVALRCDPISGHVSLFWYQQALGQGPEFLTYFQNEAQLDKSGLPSDRFFAERPEGSVSTLKIQRTQQEDSAVYLCASGPGQNSETQYFGPGTRLLVL.

This rearrangement joins TRBV19 to TRBJ2-1; 9 positions agree with TRBD2. V was pared by 4 bases and J by 2 bases, with 3 bases of the junction left unmatched. Germline lookup yields CDR1 LNHDA and CDR2 SQIVND (reference sequence). This CDR3 region has 15 residues. The CDR3 coding sequence is TGTGCCAGTAGTACCTTAGCGGGAGCCTACAATGAGCAGTTCTTC. The encoded protein is CASSTLAGAYNEQFF.

This CDR3 is CASSVTSGGTDTQYF. Here the CDR3 DNA reads TGCGCCAGCAGCGTTACTAGCGGGGGCACAGATACGCAGTATTTT. This chain connects TRBV5-1 to TRBJ2-3, with TRBD2 matching 10 bases. The CDR3 runs 15 residues. The germline V gene has CDR1 SGHRS and CDR2 YFSETQ. V lost 4 bases to trimming and J lost 1 base; unmatched junction nucleotides: 3.

The CDR3 bases are TGTGCCAGCAGTCCCGGGGACACCGGGGAGCTGTTTTTT. Protein: CASSPGDTGELFF. The V call is TRBV28, the J call TRBJ2-2, with D tentatively TRBD2 (5 bases). V lost 5 bases, J lost 3 bases, and 7 bases lay in between. CDR1 is MDHEN, CDR2 SYDVKM, per germline. CDR3 length: 13 residues.

Concerning this clone: The DNA is left out, because the CDR3 cannot be placed on it with certainty; the CDR3 is given as TCRdb lists it. The CDR3 loop is CASSRTLLEKGNQPQHF. J is TRBJ1-5 and V is TRBV19. The CDR3 is made up of 17 amino acids, end residues included. CDR1 LNHDA and CDR2 SQIVND come from the germline V gene (reference sequence).